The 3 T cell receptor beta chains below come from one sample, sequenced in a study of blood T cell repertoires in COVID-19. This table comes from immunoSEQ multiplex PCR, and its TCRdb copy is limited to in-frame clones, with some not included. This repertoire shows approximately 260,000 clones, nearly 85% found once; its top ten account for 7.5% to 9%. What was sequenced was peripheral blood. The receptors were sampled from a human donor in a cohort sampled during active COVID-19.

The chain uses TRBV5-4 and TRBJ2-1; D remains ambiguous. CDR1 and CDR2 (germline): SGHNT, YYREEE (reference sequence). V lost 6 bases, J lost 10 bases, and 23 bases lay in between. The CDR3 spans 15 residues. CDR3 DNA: TGTGCCAGCACCCACAACAATCAGTTGGTGGAGGAGCAGTTCTTC. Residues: CASTHNNQLVEEQFF.

CDR3 DNA sequence: TGCGCCAGCAGCCGCCTAACCGGCCCACAGGGAGCGCGTGGCTACACCTTC. It translates to CASSRLTGPQGARGYTF. The rearrangement links TRBV4-3 to TRBJ1-2; a weak D match, TRBD1 (6 bases). In germline, CDR1 is LGHNA, CDR2 YSLEER. Deletions cut 4 bases from V and 7 bases from J, with 25 bases between. This CDR3 comprises 17 residues.

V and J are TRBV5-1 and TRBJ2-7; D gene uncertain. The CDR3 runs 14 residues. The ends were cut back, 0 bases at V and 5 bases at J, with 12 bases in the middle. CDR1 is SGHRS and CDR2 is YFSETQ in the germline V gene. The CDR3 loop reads CASSLESEVDEQYF. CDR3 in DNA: TGCGCCAGCAGCTTGGAATCAGAGGTCGACGAGCAGTACTTC.